The subject of this entry is one T cell receptor beta chain. This clonotype has only one observation. Its target antigen remains unknown. No base quality values were provided; no much bigger clone lies one nucleotide off. A single read offers scant evidence. These data belong to a study of vaccination and CD4 T cells after COVID-19 (dated by TCRdb to the early 2020s). Looking at the study overall: The convalescent cohort comprised six males and four females, including two Hispanic individuals, seven Caucasians, two Asians and one multiracial person. Participants received two doses of either the Pfizer-BioNTech BNT162b2 vaccine (n=8) or the Moderna mRNA-1273 vaccine (n=2). Post-COVID blood samples from convalescent patients were collected a median of about 110 days after diagnosis, with a range of about 35 to 180 days. Post-vaccine blood samples were taken a median of approximately 70 days after the second vaccine dose, with a range of 14 to 241 days. For stimulating the cultures, overlapping spike peptide pools were used, derived from SARS-CoV-2 as well as from the common cold coronaviruses HCoV-NL63, HCoV-OC43 and HCoV-229E. Control cultures used a CEFX viral epitope pool as positive control, an HIV-1 Nef peptide pool as negative control, or no peptide. In some eleven COVID-19 convalescent patients and a handful of infection-naive healthy vaccine recipients, researchers compared the spike-specific CD4+ TCR repertoire from before mRNA vaccination with the repertoire from after.

The library was made by PCR. DNA from cultured CD4+ T cells was subjected to TCR sequencing with the Oncomine TCR Beta short-read assay at the Johns Hopkins FTIC core. The QIAamp micro DNA kit was used to extract genomic DNA from the cultured CD4+ T cells. The Oncomine TCR Beta libraries from cultured CD4+ T cells were pooled using unique dual indexes and then sequenced on an Illumina iSeq 100. The authors' pipeline ran thus. Non-productive sequences were removed, and CDR3s that did not start with C, did not end with F or W, or were shorter than 7 amino acids were discarded. Antigen-specific clonotypes were identified using the MANAFEST web application through comparison of peptide-stimulated wells with reference and other culture wells. For a clone to be called positive, the clone needed an FDR below 0.05, an odds ratio above 5, and a productive frequency above 0.1% in at least two of three replicate wells. A clonotype counted as cross-reactive if it showed significant expansion both in the SARS-CoV-2 spike wells and in at least one common cold coronavirus spike condition. Similarity between CDR3 sequences was evaluated in R version 3.6.1 using Levenshtein distances (stringdist) and unrooted phylogenetic trees (ape). The public sequencing data were trimmed at Q25 with fastp and processed into clonotypes with MiXCR by TCRdb, which kept only in-frame beta chains. Entries that share a CDR3 protein sequence are merged under the most common genes and DNA. The V and J calls shown here were made by TCRdb, not taken from the authors' results. In all, the sample holds some 22,000 distinct CDR3 sequences, and approximately 67% of those were seen once. The ten biggest clones cover less than 25% of the sample.

The treatment or condition label corresponds to: roughly 10-day PBMC culture with coronavirus spike peptide pools or control peptides (ViraFEST assay). The ViraFEST assay was used in the study, in which antigen-specific T cells were expanded with peptide pools and expanded clonotypes were subsequently identified by TCR sequencing. Negative nucleocapsid antibody tests taken both before and after vaccination confirmed that the healthy vaccine recipients had no prior SARS-CoV-2 infection. Each well held around 2 million PBMCs cultured with roughly 10 ug/ml peptide pools in IMDM containing roughly 4.7% human AB serum and roughly 9.3 IU/ml IL-2. Half of the culture medium was replaced with fresh IL-2-containing medium on days 3 and 7. Once the cells had been in culture for 9 to 10 days, the EasySep CD4+ T cell isolation kit was used to isolate CD4+ T cells by negative selection. PBMCs were separated from whole blood using Ficoll-Paque Plus gradient centrifugation and then either used fresh or cryopreserved at -140C. Triplicate wells were generally used for each culture condition.

On the study overall, not on this receptor specifically: Among the post-vaccine SARS-CoV-2-reactive clones in convalescent patients, a median approximately 90% showed up only after vaccination, which suggests vaccine-specific priming. The number of convalescent patients in the study was relatively small, and the study did not examine early timepoints following natural infection. The median count of SARS-CoV-2-reactive clonotypes went up from roughly 21 after infection to 30 to 40 after vaccination, although the change was not significant. In convalescent patients, nearly all vaccine-specific clones (304 of 307) were found to be mono-reactive for SARS-CoV-2 spike rather than cross-reactive with common cold coronaviruses.

Based on the germline V gene (reference sequence), the CDR1 and CDR2 sequences are DFQATT and SNEGSKA. Including cysteine and phenylalanine, the CDR3 has 16 amino acids. Of all the DNA, just the CDR3 is kept, 48 bases in frame from base 1. For this chain, trimming is 5 bases at the V end and 4 bases at the J end, and the number of junction bases without a gene match is 9. The chain was built from TRBV20-1 and TRBJ2-5, with 14 bases aligning to TRBD2. Here the sequenced sample was CD4+ T cells from blood, cultured in vitro, taken after SARS-CoV-2 vaccination. The sequence came from a human donor who received a COVID-19 vaccine. The DNA reads as follows: TGCAGTGCTCCCGATTGGACTAGCGGGGGGAGAGAGACCCAGTACTTC. The translation is CSAPDWTSGGRETQYF.